The source of this TCR beta chain is a study of neurological immune-mediated disorders (dated by TCRdb to the late 2010s). Study-wide context: Peripheral blood TCR-beta repertoires from HTLV-I-associated myelopathy (HAM/TSP) patients, multiple sclerosis patients and healthy controls were compared by UMI-based sequencing. The 106 TCR-beta libraries covered PBMC samples along with longitudinal samples, technical triplicates, and paired sorted CD4+ and CD8+ T-cell subsets. The cohort was made up of approximately 65 subjects, consisting of roughly 14 HAM/TSP patients, 34 multiple sclerosis patients and 20 healthy controls. The paper as a whole reports these results and caveats: Across subjects, expanded clones never shared an identical CDR3 amino acid sequence, which suggests that the TCR-beta repertoires in every group were private. TCR clonal expansion was greatest in HAM/TSP patients and smallest in MS patients, who ranked below even healthy controls.

V is pared back by 6 bases and J by 0 bases, with 8 bases lying between the germline termini. CDR1 and CDR2 are read off the germline V gene (reference sequence) as DFQATT and SNEGSKA. The CDR3 holds 13 amino acids from the cysteine to the phenylalanine. The sequence is cut down to CDR3 DNA, 39 bases in frame from base 1. This clonotype was seen many times. The clone's antigen remains unknown. There are no base qualities to consult, and no much larger clone falls within one base. cDNA was synthesized by template-switch 5'RACE using a primer carrying a 10-nucleotide random unique molecular identifier by which each TCR transcript was tagged. Each sequencing run produced over 190 million TCR-beta sequences covering 15-18 subjects. The RNeasy kit was used to extract total RNA. Using the KAPA Real-time Library Amplification kit, TCR-beta VDJ regions were amplified with primers for the TCR constant region and the 5'RACE anchor. Sample indexes and Illumina adaptors were added in a first PCR, and a second PCR then increased library yield. After Ampure bead purification, the TCR product of roughly 650 bp was size-selected on a 2% E-gel SizeSelection system. Before pooling, libraries had their quality checked on a Bioanalyzer, their concentration measured with Qubit, and their quantity determined with the Kapa Library Quantification kit. Libraries were sequenced paired-end 2 x 150 bp on an Illumina HiSeq 2500. To increase sequence diversity, about 25-30% phiX was spiked into each library pool. Regarding the original processing steps: Quality-filtered reads were processed with the UMI-based MiGEC pipeline, and over 85% of raw TCR sequences were removed by the MiGEC pipeline during error correction. VDJ genes were aligned to IMGT germline references, and clonotypes were defined by unique CDR3 amino acid sequence plus V-J genes. VDJtools evaluated clonal expansion, Shannon diversity and CDR3 relatedness (CalcPairwiseDistances, ClusterSamples); CLCbio workbench built phylogenetic trees. A clone was classed as expanded if it had 8 or more unique UMIs, a cutoff based on coefficient-of-variation modelling across technical triplicates. TCRdb passed the public sequencing reads through fastp at Q25 and MiXCR, retaining productive beta sequences. Under each unique CDR3 protein, matching rows form one entry showing the most common genes and DNA. TCRdb, not the original authors, processed these V and J calls. Recorded for this sample are about 36,000 distinct CDR3 sequences; about 9.3% of them occurred a single time. In total, the top ten clones hold approximately 7% of the sample.

Libraries from unsorted PBMCs were made from 2 million PBMCs kept in RNAlater at -80 degrees C until RNA extraction. Peripheral blood was subjected to Ficoll-Hypaque density gradient centrifugation to isolate PBMCs, which were then cryopreserved in liquid nitrogen. The sequence was collected from a woman in her 30s with HTLV-1-associated myelopathy (HAM/TSP). The sequenced material came from PBMCs. The chain employs TRBV20-1 and TRBJ1-4; the D gene assignment is ambiguous. The CDR3 loop reads CSATTTTNEKLFF. The DNA sequence reads TGCAGTGCCACCACTACAACTAATGAAAAACTGTTTTTT.